These 25 T cell receptor beta chains came from one sample sequenced in a study of shared T cell receptors in the human thymus. This table comes from immunoSEQ multiplex PCR, and its TCRdb copy is limited to in-frame clones, with some not included. Found here are hundreds of thousands of clones, roughly 90% of them singletons; the top ten hold approximately 0.01%. These data were also reused for a study on human thymus T cells.

Source material: thymocytes. These receptors originate from a boy under two years old with a congenital heart defect.

This sequence joins TRBV27 and TRBJ2-7, with 10 bases fitting TRBD1. The V and J ends lost 6 bases and 2 bases, in that order; junction bases with no gene match: 1. The CDR3 is 13 residues long. Germline CDR1 MNHEY, CDR2 SMNVEV (reference sequence). The chain's CDR3 is CASRDRGAYEQYF. The CDR3 coding sequence is TGTGCCAGCAGGGACAGGGGGGCCTACGAGCAGTACTTC.

The V and J genes are TRBV4-3 and TRBJ2-1; the match to TRBD2 covers 10 bases. Trimming cost V 0 bases and J 7 bases; bases outside gene matches: 6. The CDR3 totals 16 residues. Germline V lookup: CDR1 LGHNA, CDR2 YSLEER. DNA of the CDR3: TGCGCCAGCAGCCAAGATCACGTTAGCGGGAGGAATGAGCAGTTCTTC. Translation gives CASSQDHVSGRNEQFF.

A few counts support this clone. V and J are TRBV28 and TRBJ2-2, with D possibly matching TRBD2 (5 bases). The CDR3 runs 15 residues. Looked up from germline, CDR1 is MDHEN and CDR2 is SYDVKM. V lost 6 bases, J lost 0 bases, and 11 bases lay in between. The CDR3 DNA is TGTGCCAGCAGCCACGAGGGTTCGAACACCGGGGAGCTGTTTTTT. This codes for CASSHEGSNTGELFF.

The rearrangement uses TRBV4-3 and TRBJ2-7, with 9 bases aligning to TRBD2. The CDR3 extends over 17 amino acids. With 0 bases clipped from V and 4 bases from J, the junction kept 10 bases outside the gene matches. The germline V gene has CDR1 LGHNA and CDR2 YSLEER. CDR3 residues: CASSQEGAGGGGYEQYF. CDR3 in DNA: TGCGCCAGCAGCCAAGAGGGAGCGGGAGGAGGGGGGTACGAGCAGTACTTC.

The chain joins TRBV20-1 to TRBJ2-1; D unclear. Germline CDR1 and CDR2: DFQATT and SNEGSKA (reference sequence). V gave up 5 bases and J gave up 8 bases, with 10 bases separating them. The CDR3 consists of 11 residues. CDR3 in amino acids: CSASGRDEQFF. The CDR3, as DNA: TGCAGTGCTTCCGGTCGGGATGAGCAGTTCTTC.

The V and J genes are TRBV27 and TRBJ2-7, with a possible D match to TRBD2 (6 bases). This CDR3 region has 11 residues. Trimming shortened V by 6 bases and J by 4 bases, and 7 bases separated the two germline ends. The germline CDR1 and CDR2 sequences are MNHEY and SMNVEV (reference sequence). The CDR3 protein is CASSREYEQYF. CDR3 sequence (DNA): TGTGCCAGCAGCCGGGAGTACGAGCAGTACTTC.

The rearrangement joins TRBV27 to TRBJ2-1; 13 bases fit TRBD2. Germline CDR1 MNHEY, CDR2 SMNVEV (reference sequence). The CDR3 totals 16 residues. V shed 5 bases and J 6 bases; nucleotides not matched to a gene: 7. The chain's CDR3 is CASSPPGLAGTNEQFF. The CDR3 DNA reads as TGTGCCAGCAGTCCTCCGGGACTAGCGGGAACCAATGAGCAGTTCTTC.

This chain joins TRBV7-9 and TRBJ2-1; TRBD1 might be the D (5 bases). V was trimmed by 5 bases and J by 8 bases, leaving 10 bases between them. The germline V gene encodes CDR1 SEHNR and CDR2 FQNEAQ (reference sequence). The CDR3 totals 12 residues. CDR3 in amino acids: CASSDSWHEQFF. The CDR3 nucleotides read TGTGCCAGCAGCGACAGCTGGCATGAGCAGTTCTTC.

The chain has TRBV10-3 and TRBJ2-3, with 13 bases fitting TRBD2. This CDR3 is built from 16 residues. J gave up 4 bases and V 3 bases, and 4 bases lay outside the gene matches. The germline gives CDR1 ENHRY, CDR2 SYGVKD. The CDR3 sequence: CAISDYGTSGADTQYF. CDR3 DNA sequence: TGTGCCATCAGTGATTACGGGACTAGCGGGGCAGATACGCAGTATTTT.

This clone appeared a single time. The chain combines TRBV28 with TRBJ2-3; 7 nucleotides agree with TRBD2. Germline trimming cut 2 bases from V and 4 bases from J; bases unmatched to any gene: 3. CDR1 MDHEN and CDR2 SYDVKM come from the germline V gene. The CDR3 has 14 amino acids. Here the CDR3 reads CASSLASGSDTQYF. The DNA for the CDR3 is TGTGCCAGCAGTTTAGCTAGCGGCTCAGATACGCAGTATTTT.

J is TRBJ2-1 and V is TRBV13, with unresolved D. V was clipped by 6 bases and J by 4 bases, with 7 bases between them. This CDR3 comprises 12 residues. Germline V gene sequence: CDR1 PRHDT, CDR2 FYEKMQ (reference sequence). The CDR3 nucleotides are TGTGCCAGCAGTTCTCTTTACAATGAGCAGTTCTTC. Residues: CASSSLYNEQFF.

The rearrangement joins TRBV7-8 to TRBJ2-2; 11 bases line up with TRBD2. The junction had 13 bases not matched to a gene; V was cut back by 5 bases and J by 8 bases. The CDR3 contains 17 residues. The V gene's germline CDR1 is SGHVS and CDR2 FQNEAQ. CDR3 residues: CASSLYSGRAVGGELFF. The CDR3 region has the DNA TGTGCCAGCAGCCTTTATAGCGGGAGGGCGGTTGGGGGGGAGCTGTTTTTT.

This chain joins TRBV28 and TRBJ2-5, with TRBD2 matching over 7 bases. The junction had 4 bases not matched to a gene; V was cut back by 5 bases and J by 4 bases. Germline V lookup: CDR1 MDHEN, CDR2 SYDVKM. This CDR3 is 13 amino acids long. The CDR3 spells CASSQRGGETQYF. The CDR3 DNA reads TGTGCCAGCAGTCAGCGGGGAGGAGAGACCCAGTACTTC.

The rearrangement joins TRBV15 to TRBJ2-7; D is possibly TRBD1 (5 bases). Trimming took 3 bases from V and 3 from J, leaving 21 bases between them. The germline CDR1 and CDR2 sequences are LNHNV and YYDKDF (reference sequence). The CDR3 sequence is 17 residues long. As DNA, the CDR3 is TGTGCCACCAGCAGGAATGGGAAAAGCCCTAGGGGCTACGAGCAGTACTTC. Amino acids: CATSRNGKSPRGYEQYF.

The J gene is TRBJ1-2, the V gene TRBV25-1; D is perhaps TRBD1 (5 bases). This CDR3 region has 13 residues. V was pared by 2 bases and J by 6 bases, with 10 bases between. The germline gives CDR1 MGHDK, CDR2 SYGVNS. In nucleotides, the CDR3 is TGTGCCAGCAGTGAAGGCAGGGAGGATGGCTACACCTTC. It is translated as CASSEGREDGYTF.

The chain uses TRBV19 and TRBJ2-7, with D possibly matching TRBD2 (6 bases). Trimming took 8 bases from V and 1 from J, leaving 15 bases between them. CDR3 size: 14 residues. Germline lookup yields CDR1 LNHDA and CDR2 SQIVND (reference sequence). The CDR3 DNA follows: TGTGCCAGTGCTCTTTCTAGCGAGTCCTACGAGCAGTACTTC. This gives the protein CASALSSESYEQYF.

V gene TRBV16 combines with J gene TRBJ1-1; D might be TRBD1 (6 bases). V lost 2 bases, J lost 1 base, and 26 bases lay in between. CDR3 length: 20 amino acids. Germline V gene sequence: CDR1 KGHSY, CDR2 FQNENV. In nucleotides, the CDR3 is TGTGCCAGCAGCCAAGGATCCACAGGGATCTCCAAAGATTCGAACACTGAAGCTTTCTTT. Translating gives CASSQGSTGISKDSNTEAFF.

The V gene is TRBV5-6, the J gene TRBJ2-1; 9 nucleotides agree with TRBD2. The V and J ends lost 1 base and 7 bases, in that order; junction bases with no gene match: 9. The germline V gene has CDR1 SGHDT and CDR2 YYEEEE. This CDR3 has 16 amino acids. CDR3 sequence: CASSLTAGGLRNEQFF. CDR3 in DNA: TGTGCCAGCAGCTTGACGGCGGGAGGGCTCCGGAATGAGCAGTTCTTC.

The DNA of the CDR3 is TGTGCCAGCATGAGGGCAGCTGACTATGGCTACACCTTC. Its translation is CASMRAADYGYTF. The chain recombines TRBV6-1 with TRBJ1-2; no clear D gene. Germline assignment: CDR1 MNHNS and CDR2 SASEGT. V dropped 7 bases and J dropped 3 bases, with 12 bases sitting between them. The CDR3 contains 13 residues.

This clone came up once. CDR3 amino acids: CASSESRGRPSYNEQFF. CDR3 bases: TGCGCCAGCAGTGAGTCCCGCGGGAGGCCCTCCTACAATGAGCAGTTCTTC. V and J are TRBV10-1 and TRBJ2-1; TRBD2 agrees at 8 bases. Germline V CDR1 and CDR2: WNHNN, SYGVQD (reference sequence). Germline trimming cut 0 bases from V and 0 bases from J; bases unmatched to any gene: 4. This CDR3 region has 17 residues.

The chain couples TRBV25-1 to TRBJ2-1; 10 bases line up with TRBD2. Trimming took 3 bases from V and 5 from J; bases not matched to a gene: 4. This CDR3 is 15 amino acids long. The V gene's germline CDR1 is MGHDK and CDR2 SYGVNS. The CDR3 reads CASSDFLAGDNEQFF. The CDR3, as DNA: TGTGCCAGCAGTGATTTCCTAGCGGGGGACAATGAGCAGTTCTTC.

The rearrangement links TRBV29-1 to TRBJ1-2, with a weak D call TRBD1 (5 bases). The CDR3 has 15 residues. Trimming shortened V by 4 bases and J by 4 bases, and 19 bases separated the two germline ends. Germline values: CDR1 SQVTM, CDR2 ANQGSEA. In nucleotides, the CDR3 is TGCAGCGTTGCAGGTGGTATAGGACACCCCTATGGCTACACCTTC. Encoded protein: CSVAGGIGHPYGYTF.

CDR3 sequence reads: CASGGQPQHF. CDR3 sequence (DNA): TGTGCCAGCGGTGGCCAGCCCCAGCATTTT. The chain joins TRBV6-5 to TRBJ1-5, with D unresolved. The CDR3 loop spans 10 amino acids. The germline V gene has CDR1 MNHEY and CDR2 SVGAGI. V dropped 8 bases and J dropped 7 bases, with 6 bases sitting between them.

The chain uses TRBV4-3 and TRBJ2-7; 9 positions match TRBD1. The germline V gene encodes CDR1 LGHNA and CDR2 YSLEER. The CDR3 length is 16 residues. V was clipped by 0 bases and J by 3 bases; unmatched bases: 6. The CDR3 nucleotides read TGCGCCAGCAGCCAAGATTATGGGACAGGGTTCTACGAGCAGTACTTC. Translation gives CASSQDYGTGFYEQYF.

This sequence joins TRBV12-5 and TRBJ1-5, with D possibly TRBD1 on 6 matching bases. V was clipped by 3 bases and J by 1 base, with 13 bases between them. The CDR3 covers 16 residues. Germline V CDR1 and CDR2: LGHNT, FRNRAP. The CDR3 nucleotides read TGTGCTAGTGGTTTAAGCTTAAGGGGGAGCAATCAGCCCCAGCATTTT. Translation: CASGLSLRGSNQPQHF.